This is a list of T cell receptor beta chains from one sample in a study of vaccination effects on CD4 cells after COVID-19. Assay used: immunoSEQ multiplex PCR; TCRdb lists only in-frame clones, some missing. The sample gives roughly 75,000 clones, approximately 70% of which show up once; roughly 4% is in the top ten. Which antigens these TCRs recognize remains unknown. The material was CD4+ T cells from PBMCs cultured with HCoV-OC43 spike peptides, obtained before COVID-19 vaccination. Receptor source: a human donor who received a COVID-19 vaccine. CDR3s include the opening cysteine and the closing phenylalanine or tryptophan. Each record gives: V gene, J gene, CDR3 protein.

TRBV25-1	TRBJ2-1	CASSEVALSSYNEQFF
TRBV27	TRBJ2-6	CASRGQGAGANVLTF
TRBV4-1	TRBJ1-2	CASSQDPRDREGFYGYTF
TRBV25-1	TRBJ2-3	CASSLAGPSTDTQYF
TRBV5-1	TRBJ1-4	CASRFDRGHGNEKLFF
TRBV4-3	TRBJ2-5	CASSPWTGTRTQYF
TRBV10-2	TRBJ1-2	CASSDLPTSNYGYTF
TRBV7-2	TRBJ1-1	CASRLRTGTENTEAFF
TRBV7-9	TRBJ2-5	CASSPRTPQETQYF
TRBV11-3	TRBJ2-1	CASSYRDLSNEQFF
TRBV28	TRBJ1-2	CASSQGGSNYGYTF
TRBV5-1	TRBJ1-4	CASSPQGAGEKLFF
TRBV2	TRBJ1-2	CASSDKGVHGYTF
TRBV30	TRBJ1-2	CAWSLDRRLYGYTF
TRBV29-1	TRBJ1-4	CSVGRTNEKLFF
TRBV5-1	TRBJ2-3	CASRKEYRTDTQYF
TRBV15	TRBJ1-1	CATCIGGNTEAFF
TRBV24-1	TRBJ2-5	CATSEETSGKETQYF
TRBV5-1	TRBJ1-2	CASSLNSPAQTYGYTF
TRBV4-2	TRBJ2-3	CASSQKGESGDTQYF
TRBV18	TRBJ2-3	CASSSAGDTQYF
TRBV5-1	TRBJ1-2	CASSLEGHGKYGYTF
TRBV29-1	TRBJ1-5	CSVSGETGNQPQHF
TRBV3-1/TRBV3-2	TRBJ1-1	CASSQDIGASNTEAFF
TRBV6-5	TRBJ2-1	CASSTDGQGKNEQFF
TRBV10-3	TRBJ2-3	CAISDRGADTQYF
TRBV30	TRBJ1-6	CAWSGQGRHSPLHF
TRBV7-8	TRBJ1-2	CASSLLQGSQGYTF
TRBV11-2	TRBJ1-4	CASSFLQGAHEKLFF
TRBV27	TRBJ1-1	CASSSRIGDTEAFF
TRBV7-2	TRBJ1-1	CASRLLLMNTEAFF
TRBV14	TRBJ2-1	CASHLAGAGNEQFF
TRBV5-1	TRBJ2-5	CASSGISGYQETQYF
TRBV6-1	TRBJ1-2	CASSEGFTGGARTYYGYTF
TRBV9	TRBJ2-3	CASSVTGAEDLLDTQYF
TRBV7-3	TRBJ2-2	CASTRIYGGELFF
TRBV15	TRBJ2-5	CAAPLFFPGTGALETQYF
TRBV10-3	TRBJ2-3	CATSGGSDTQYF